This T cell receptor (beta chain) was obtained from a study of T cell responses to AZD1222 COVID-19 vaccine. The wider study: Second doses that came at about 4 or about 12 weeks were put together.

With regard to this clone: What it binds is not known.

Broader study findings: Every sample of the repertoires postdated the peak T cell response. Most donors were white British and more were female, and clonal diversity was possibly underestimated. When two AZD1222 doses had been given, Spike-specific TCR breadth and depth rose.

This CDR3 spans 15 amino acids. V was pared by 6 bases and J by 6 bases, with 14 bases of the junction left unmatched. Germline V gene lookup returns CDR1 SGHVS and CDR2 FQNEAQ. The table came from immunoSEQ multiplex PCR; TCRdb's copy has only in-frame clones and leaves some out. The data contain 95,000 to 150,000 clones, 85% to 90% of them singletons. The material was peripheral blood, obtained on day 0 of AZD1222 vaccination. The TCR sequence derives from an adult in good health. The chain couples TRBV7-8 to TRBJ2-7; 7 positions agree with TRBD2. CDR3: CASSPRGGSSLEQYF. The CDR3, as DNA: TGTGCCAGCAGTCCGAGGGGCGGGAGCTCTCTCGAGCAGTACTTC. The whole variable domain, remainder taken from reference TRBV7-8 and TRBJ2-7, is GAGVSQSPRYKVAKRGQDVALRCDPISGHVSLFWYQQALGQGPEFLTYFQNEAQLDKSGLPSDRFFAERPEGSVSTLKIQRTQQEDSAVYLCASSPRGGSSLEQYFGPGTRLTVT.